The 26 T cell receptor beta chains listed next were all sequenced from one sample in a study of OX40 agonist ivuxolimab in advanced cancers. Clones were read by immunoSEQ multiplex PCR, and TCRdb kept only the in-frame ones, dropping some. The data contain 50,000 to 60,000 clones, less than 90% of them singletons. Source: CD4+ or CD8+ T cells sorted from blood, taken in a trial of the OX40 agonist ivuxolimab. These receptor sequences come from an adult with an advanced solid tumor such as melanoma, head and neck, liver or kidney cancer.

The chain employs TRBV7-2 and TRBJ1-2; TRBD1 agrees at 7 bases. Germline CDR1 is SGHTA and CDR2 is FQGNSA. Trimming removed 3 bases from V and 14 bases from J; junction bases left unmatched: 12. The CDR3 consists of 13 residues. The CDR3 sequence is CASSFYLKDRDTF. CDR3 bases: TGTGCCAGCAGCTTTTATCTGAAAGACAGGGATACCTTC. Using reference TRBV7-2 and TRBJ1-2 for the parts outside the CDR3, the full variable domain is GAGVSQSPSNKVTEKGKDVELRCDPISGHTALYWYRQSLGQGLEFLIYFQGNSAPDKSGLPSDRFSAERTGGSVSTLTIQRTQQEDSAVYLCASSFYLKDRDTFGSGTRLTVV.

This chain uses TRBV5-5 with TRBJ1-2; TRBD1 is a possible D gene (5 bases). Between the trimmed V and J ends, which lost 4 bases and 4 bases, there was a span of 14 bases. Germline-derived CDR1 and CDR2 are SGHKS and YYEKEE (reference sequence). CDR3 size: 14 residues. The CDR3 region is CASSSPGTLYGYTF. As DNA, the CDR3 is TGTGCCAGCAGCAGTCCCGGGACCCTCTATGGCTACACCTTC.

This chain links TRBV27 with TRBJ1-1; 7 positions match TRBD1. Germline CDR1 and CDR2: MNHEY and SMNVEV (reference sequence). V dropped 4 bases and J dropped 3; count of bases not matched to a gene: 5. CDR3 length equals 14 residues. Here the CDR3 DNA reads TGTGCCAGCAGTTCTCGACAGGGTCACACTGAAGCTTTCTTT. Translated: CASSSRQGHTEAFF.

CDR3 sequence (DNA): TGTGCCTGGAGTGTATCGGGGGGCCTCCGGGCCCAGCATTTT. It is translated as CAWSVSGGLRAQHF. The rearrangement links TRBV30 to TRBJ1-5; D may be TRBD1 (6 bases). Trimming removed 0 bases from V and 11 bases from J, with 17 bases in between. Germline CDR1 reads GTSNPN; CDR2 reads SVGIG (reference sequence). The CDR3 totals 14 residues.

This sequence joins TRBV7-9 and TRBJ1-4, with TRBD1 as a possible D gene (5 bases). CDR1 and CDR2 (germline): SEHNR, FQNEAQ (reference sequence). The CDR3 is 14 residues long. With 5 bases removed from V and 8 bases from J, the gap between germline ends came to 15 bases. The CDR3 DNA follows: TGTGCCAGCAGCCAGCCGGGGGGTCAAGAAAAACTGTTTTTT. Protein sequence: CASSQPGGQEKLFF.

The CDR3 bases are TGCGCCAGCAGCTTGGATGGACAGGGGGCGAACTATGGCTACACCTTC. Residues: CASSLDGQGANYGYTF. V and J are TRBV5-1 and TRBJ1-2; 11 bases fit TRBD1. Germline V gene sequence: CDR1 SGHRS, CDR2 YFSETQ. J was trimmed by 2 bases and V by 0 bases; bases with no gene match: 3. The CDR3 runs 16 residues.

This chain uses TRBV6-5 with TRBJ1-1; no reliable D call. Germline V CDR1 and CDR2: MNHEY, SVGAGI. The CDR3 totals 14 residues. Trimming stripped 8 bases from V and 9 bases from J, with 22 bases between. CDR3 coding DNA: TGTGCCAGCGCTAGAGAGGGAGGGTTTTATAAAGCTTTCTTT. Translating gives CASAREGGFYKAFF.

J is TRBJ2-5 and V is TRBV6-6; D not certain. CDR3 length: 13 amino acids. Germline V gene sequence: CDR1 MNHNY, CDR2 SVGAGI (reference sequence). The V and J ends lost 1 base and 2 bases respectively, with 5 bases between them. As DNA, the CDR3 is TGTGCCAGCAGTTACTGGGTACAAGAGACCCAGTACTTC. It translates to CASSYWVQETQYF.

This sequence joins TRBV5-6 and TRBJ2-5; 9 bases match TRBD1. The J call may be incorrect, as the DNA end agrees better with TRBJ2-7. Germline-derived CDR1 and CDR2 are SGHDT and YYEEEE. The CDR3 extends over 14 amino acids. The CDR3 reads CASSLGQGNYEQYF. The CDR3 coding sequence is TGTGCCAGCAGCCTTGGACAGGGGAACTACGAGCAGTACTTC.

The chain employs TRBV19 and TRBJ1-1; D is possibly TRBD1 (5 bases). Between the trimmed V and J ends, which lost 3 bases and 6 bases, there was a span of 11 bases. The germline V gene encodes CDR1 LNHDA and CDR2 SQIVND (reference sequence). The CDR3 loop spans 13 amino acids. In nucleotides, the CDR3 is TGTGCCAGTAGTATTAGGGGCGGAGCTGAAGCTTTCTTT. Translating it yields CASSIRGGAEAFF. The whole variable domain, remainder taken from reference TRBV19 and TRBJ1-1, is DGGITQSPKYLFRKEGQNVTLSCEQNLNHDAMYWYRQDPGQGLRLIYYSQIVNDFQKGDIAEGYSVSREKKESFPLTVTSAQKNPTAFYLCASSIRGGAEAFFGQGTRLTVV.

The chain carries TRBV10-3 and TRBJ1-2; D remains unclear. The V and J ends lost 5 bases and 0 bases respectively, with 7 bases between them. The CDR3 is made up of 13 amino acids. CDR1 is ENHRY, CDR2 SYGVKD, per germline. In DNA, the CDR3 is TGTGCCATCAGTTCACAGCCTAACTATGGCTACACCTTC. Residues: CAISSQPNYGYTF.

This rearrangement joins TRBV21-1 to TRBJ2-6. TRBV21-1 is a listed pseudogene. The CDR3 contains 20 residues. CDR3 region: CASSKPRLGVSLSGANVLTF. CDR3 sequence (DNA): TGTGCCAGCAGCAAACCCCGCCTTGGGGTGTCCCTCTCTGGGGCCAACGTCCTGACTTTC.

This chain links TRBV21-1 with TRBJ2-5; TRBD2 is the table's D call and was not checked against the DNA. TRBV21-1 is given as a pseudogene. CDR3 size: 17 residues. CDR3 loop: CASSKRKLAGVPLEQYF. CDR3 sequence (DNA): TGTGCCAGCAGCAAAAGGAAACTAGCGGGGGTACCCTTAGAGCAGTACTTC.

The V and J genes are TRBV27 and TRBJ2-1; TRBD1 agrees at 9 bases. V trimming: 3 bases; J trimming: 4 bases; junction bases outside the gene matches: 4. CDR3 length equals 15 residues. From germline, CDR1 is MNHEY and CDR2 SMNVEV (reference sequence). The DNA for the CDR3 is TGTGCCAGCAGTTTGACGGGACAGGGATACAATGAGCAGTTCTTC. Amino acid sequence: CASSLTGQGYNEQFF.

This clone is a singleton in its sample. The genes are TRBV30 and TRBJ2-5; the D gene is possibly TRBD2 (5 bases). Between the trimmed V and J ends, which lost 3 bases and 8 bases, there was a span of 10 bases. The CDR3 length is 11 residues. Germline CDR1 reads GTSNPN; CDR2 reads SVGIG (reference sequence). The DNA for the CDR3 is TGTGCCTGGAGGGCGGGTGGAACCCAGTACTTC. As protein: CAWRAGGTQYF.

J is TRBJ1-2 and V is TRBV29-1, with D uncertain. CDR3 length equals 12 residues. CDR1 is SQVTM, CDR2 ANQGSEA, per germline. V lost 7 bases and J 3 bases, leaving 12 bases between the germline ends. The CDR3 DNA is TGCAGCGCTGGGGAGGTGGACTATGGCTACACCTTC. Its translation is CSAGEVDYGYTF.

The chain carries TRBV2 and TRBJ1-2; D uncertain. This CDR3 region has 12 residues. The V end was cut by 4 bases, the J end by 2 bases, with 5 bases between. Per the germline V gene, CDR1 is SNHLY and CDR2 is FYNNEI. The CDR3 DNA is TGTGCCAGCAGTGTCGAGAACTATGGCTACACCTTC. Amino acids: CASSVENYGYTF.

This rearrangement joins TRBV9 to TRBJ2-1; 11 positions agree with TRBD2. From germline, CDR1 is SGDLS and CDR2 YYNGEE. The CDR3 covers 15 residues. Trimming removed 3 bases from V and 7 bases from J; junction bases left unmatched: 6. In DNA, the CDR3 is TGTGCCAGCAGCGACCTTAGCGGGGGGGCTAATGAGCAGTTCTTC. Amino acids: CASSDLSGGANEQFF.

This chain joins TRBV7-6 and TRBJ1-1; 8 nucleotides match TRBD1. Looked up from germline, CDR1 is SGHVS and CDR2 is FNYEAQ. V was clipped by 4 bases and J by 4 bases; unmatched bases: 5. CDR3 length: 14 residues. In DNA, the CDR3 is TGTGCCAGCAGCTCGACGACAGGGGTCACTGAAGCTTTCTTT. This sequence encodes CASSSTTGVTEAFF.

The rearrangement joins TRBV5-4 to TRBJ1-2, with 9 bases that match TRBD1. This CDR3 is 17 amino acids long. The germline CDR1 and CDR2 sequences are SGHNT and YYREEE (reference sequence). J was trimmed by 6 bases and V by 0 bases; bases with no gene match: 12. CDR3 residues: CASSLDNSWTGANGYTF. CDR3 coding DNA: TGTGCCAGCAGCTTGGACAATTCGTGGACAGGGGCAAATGGCTACACCTTC.

V usage is TRBV6-5 and J usage is TRBJ2-5; no clear D. The V end was cut by 4 bases, the J end by 4 bases, with 13 bases between. CDR1 is MNHEY, CDR2 SVGAGI, per germline. This CDR3 contains 14 residues. The CDR3 here is CASSFVGERETQYF. The CDR3 nucleotides read TGTGCCAGCAGTTTTGTTGGCGAGCGAGAGACCCAGTACTTC.

This chain joins TRBV5-6 and TRBJ1-1; no clear D. This CDR3 region has 17 residues. Germline V CDR1 and CDR2: SGHDT, YYEEEE. V dropped 4 bases and J dropped 1 base, with 20 bases sitting between them. The CDR3 region is CASSPVTVHGENTEAFF. The CDR3 DNA sequence: TGTGCCAGCAGCCCCGTTACGGTCCACGGGGAGAACACTGAAGCTTTCTTT.

The gene calls are TRBV19 and TRBJ2-7; 9 bases map to TRBD1. Looked up from germline, CDR1 is LNHDA and CDR2 is SQIVND (reference sequence). This CDR3 region has 15 residues. The J segment lost 6 bases and the V segment lost 5 bases, leaving 11 bases of the junction unmatched. CDR3 nucleotide sequence: TGTGCCAGTAGTTTTACGCCGGGACAGGGAGGCGAGCAGTACTTC. Translated, it gives CASSFTPGQGGEQYF.

This rearrangement joins TRBV19 to TRBJ2-5; the D is unclear. Germline CDR1 reads LNHDA; CDR2 reads SQIVND (reference sequence). V was clipped by 9 bases and J by 0 bases, with 11 bases between them. This CDR3 spans 13 amino acids. CDR3 in DNA: TGTGCCAGCGGCAAACAGCACCAAGAGACCCAGTACTTC. Translation: CASGKQHQETQYF.

CDR3 sequence reads: CASNGRENNYGYTF. As DNA, the CDR3 is TGTGCCAGTAATGGCAGGGAAAATAACTATGGCTACACCTTC. The chain carries TRBV19 and TRBJ1-2, with D possibly being TRBD1 (5 bases). Germline values: CDR1 LNHDA, CDR2 SQIVND (reference sequence). Trimming removed 7 bases at V and 1 base at J, with 13 bases between. The CDR3 loop spans 14 amino acids.

This chain links TRBV6-1 with TRBJ1-4; 8 positions match TRBD1. The CDR3 is made up of 14 amino acids. The V segment lost 6 bases and the J segment 8 bases; nucleotides outside the gene matches: 8. CDR1 is MNHNS and CDR2 is SASEGT in the germline V gene. The CDR3 DNA is TGTGCCAGCAGCCCCACAGGGGGAGGAGAAAAACTGTTTTTT. Translating gives CASSPTGGGEKLFF.